This passage covers 24 T cell receptor beta chains from one sample sequenced in a study of beta chain features in type 1 diabetes. The whole isolated RNA underwent reverse transcription, so sequencing captured expressed TCRB transcripts. Profiled with immunoSEQ multiplex PCR; TCRdb holds only in-frame clones, not every one. The table shows 640,000 or so clones, with about an eighth occurring only once. These TCRs' antigens remain unknown. Study-level findings and limits: Across all four CD4+ subsets, people with type 1 diabetes showed modestly shorter TCRB CDR3s.

The material sequenced was naive CD4+ T cells from blood. The receptors shown here come from a man between 18 and 35 years old with type 1 diabetes.

The rearrangement uses TRBV18 and TRBJ1-1, with a possible D match to TRBD1 (5 bases). CDR1 is KGHSH and CDR2 is LQKENI in the germline V gene. Between the trimmed V and J ends, which lost 4 bases and 2 bases, there was a span of 8 bases. The CDR3 consists of 13 residues. Written as DNA, the CDR3 is TGTGCCAGCTCACACGACAGAAACACTGAAGCTTTCTTT. Its translation is CASSHDRNTEAFF.

The V call is TRBV7-2, the J call TRBJ1-5; D may be TRBD1 (5 bases). Looked up from germline, CDR1 is SGHTA and CDR2 is FQGNSA. This CDR3 has 12 amino acids. Trimming pared 11 bases from V and 2 bases from J, leaving 10 bases between. The CDR3 coding sequence is TGTGCCGGGGGGTGGGGCAATCAGCCCCAGCATTTT. It is translated as CAGGWGNQPQHF.

This clone was picked up a small number of times. This chain joins TRBV7-2 and TRBJ2-3; D tentatively reads TRBD1 or TRBD2 (6 bases each). Germline CDR1 is SGHTA and CDR2 is FQGNSA. The CDR3 spans 13 residues. With 4 bases removed from V and 8 bases from J, the gap between germline ends came to 13 bases. The CDR3, as DNA: TGTGCCAGCAGCTCAGGGGAGGTCCGTACGCAGTATTTT. Amino acid sequence: CASSSGEVRTQYF.

This sequence joins TRBV21-1 and TRBJ2-7; TRBD1 is the table's D call, not checked against the DNA. TRBV21-1 is assigned pseudogene status. CDR3 length: 16 amino acids. CDR3 sequence: CARTTGTALIGYEQYF. The CDR3 DNA sequence: TGTGCCAGAACAACCGGGACAGCGTTGATCGGATACGAGCAGTACTTC.

This chain joins TRBV2 and TRBJ2-7; the match to TRBD1 covers 9 bases. Per the germline V gene, CDR1 is SNHLY and CDR2 is FYNNEI. V lost 8 bases, J lost 9 bases, and 11 bases stayed unmatched. The CDR3 is 13 residues long. CDR3 sequence: CASVGQGPAGQYF. The CDR3 nucleotides are TGTGCCAGCGTTGGACAGGGGCCTGCCGGGCAGTACTTC.

The sample holds a few counts of this clone. The chain links TRBV5-1 to TRBJ1-1, with D maybe TRBD1 (6 bases). V was shortened by 3 bases and J by 0 bases, with 9 bases between the two germline ends. Per the germline V gene, CDR1 is SGHRS and CDR2 is YFSETQ. This CDR3 is built from 14 residues. CDR3 region: CASSWTDMNTEAFF. In DNA, the CDR3 is TGCGCCAGCAGCTGGACAGACATGAACACTGAAGCTTTCTTT.

This clone was counted between two and nine times. The CDR3 nucleotides read TGTGCCAGCAGTACCCTTGGCGGGCCCACAGATACGCAGTATTTT. Its translation: CASSTLGGPTDTQYF. The V gene is TRBV2, the J gene TRBJ2-3; D perhaps matches TRBD2 (5 bases). This CDR3 has 15 residues. Trimming took off 5 bases at V and 2 bases at J, with 14 bases between the two ends. The germline CDR1 and CDR2 sequences are SNHLY and FYNNEI.

This clone was counted only a few times. The chain uses TRBV30 and TRBJ2-3; D is perhaps TRBD2 (6 bases). V was trimmed by 4 bases and J by 1 base, leaving 12 bases between them. Germline-derived CDR1 and CDR2 are GTSNPN and SVGIG (reference sequence). CDR3 size: 14 residues. CDR3 region: CAWNQDYRTDTQYF. The CDR3 DNA is TGTGCCTGGAACCAGGACTATCGCACAGATACGCAGTATTTT.

This clone showed up just a few times. The V call is TRBV30, the J call TRBJ2-1; a weak D match, TRBD2 (6 bases). Looked up from germline, CDR1 is GTSNPN and CDR2 is SVGIG (reference sequence). The CDR3 consists of 11 residues. V was pared by 0 bases and J by 11 bases, with 8 bases between. The CDR3 protein is CAWSVREKQFF. In nucleotides, the CDR3 is TGTGCCTGGAGTGTACGGGAGAAGCAGTTCTTC.

This rearrangement joins TRBV2 to TRBJ2-7, with TRBD1 matching over 7 bases. The trim removed 7 bases at V and 3 bases at J, leaving 12 bases unmatched. Germline CDR1 SNHLY, CDR2 FYNNEI. The CDR3 is made up of 15 amino acids. The CDR3 coding sequence is TGTGCCAGCAAGGTGGATGAGGGACAGTTCTACGAGCAGTACTTC. This codes for CASKVDEGQFYEQYF. The full variable domain, in which reference TRBV2 and TRBJ2-7 provide the parts outside the CDR3, is EPEVTQTPSHQVTQMGQEVILRCVPISNHLYFYWYRQILGQKVEFLVSFYNNEISEKSEIFDDQFSVERPDGSNFTLKIRSTKLEDSAMYFCASKVDEGQFYEQYFGPGTRLTVT.

The sample holds a few counts of this clone. The rearrangement links TRBV6-6 to TRBJ1-4; D is unclear. The germline V gene encodes CDR1 MNHNY and CDR2 SVGAGI (reference sequence). Trimming pared 6 bases from V and 1 base from J, leaving 9 bases between. This CDR3 region has 14 residues. The CDR3 region has the DNA TGTGCCAGCAGCCCAGGCGAAACTAATGAAAAACTGTTTTTT. Encoded protein: CASSPGETNEKLFF.

The chain couples TRBV6-5 to TRBJ2-7; 8 nucleotides align to TRBD1. Trimming at V came to 5 bases and at J to 4 bases, leaving 7 bases not matched to a gene. CDR3 length: 14 amino acids. Germline V lookup: CDR1 MNHEY, CDR2 SVGAGI. CDR3 in amino acids: CASSRTGIGYEQYF. The CDR3 DNA reads TGTGCCAGCAGTCGGACAGGGATCGGATACGAGCAGTACTTC.

This clone appeared a few times. CDR3 protein: CASSVVARERSNQPQHF. The CDR3 DNA reads as TGTGCCAGCAGCGTAGTGGCCAGGGAACGGAGCAATCAGCCCCAGCATTTT. V and J are TRBV9 and TRBJ1-5; the D gene is possibly TRBD1 (5 bases). This CDR3 region has 17 residues. The germline gives CDR1 SGDLS, CDR2 YYNGEE. V shed 0 bases and J shed 1 base, with 14 bases lying between them.

The chain employs TRBV10-3 and TRBJ1-1; 7 bases align to TRBD1. The V segment lost 10 bases and the J segment 1 base; nucleotides outside the gene matches: 12. The germline CDR1 and CDR2 sequences are ENHRY and SYGVKD. The CDR3 totals 15 residues. In DNA form, the CDR3 reads TGTGCCACCTCGGTGCAGGGGGTAGGGAACACTGAAGCTTTCTTT. This codes for CATSVQGVGNTEAFF.

A note on this clone: Other DNA sequences in the sample encode the same CDR3. The gene calls are TRBV30 and TRBJ1-5; 8 bases align to TRBD1. Germline V gene lookup returns CDR1 GTSNPN and CDR2 SVGIG (reference sequence). V shed 4 bases and J 2 bases; nucleotides not matched to a gene: 4. The CDR3 is made up of 14 amino acids. The CDR3 protein is CAWTGTGGNQPQHF. CDR3 nucleotide sequence: TGTGCCTGGACGGGGACAGGTGGCAATCAGCCCCAGCATTTT.

This chain uses TRBV4-2 with TRBJ2-7, with unresolved D. The CDR3 consists of 13 residues. V gave up 1 base and J gave up 1 base, with 5 bases separating them. Germline CDR1 is LGHNA and CDR2 is YNFKEQ. CDR3 in amino acids: CASSQVGSYEQYF. The CDR3 nucleotides are TGTGCCAGCAGCCAAGTTGGATCCTACGAGCAGTACTTC.

The sample holds many counts of this clone. The CDR3 reads CAWSVTDQPQHF. The CDR3 DNA reads as TGTGCCTGGAGTGTAACGGATCAGCCCCAGCATTTT. The chain recombines TRBV30 with TRBJ1-5; D remains ambiguous. This CDR3 spans 12 amino acids. V shed 0 bases and J shed 5 bases, with 5 bases lying between them. Germline V gene sequence: CDR1 GTSNPN, CDR2 SVGIG (reference sequence).

This clone appeared many times. V usage is TRBV10-3 and J usage is TRBJ2-6, with D unclear. V was shortened by 8 bases and J by 2 bases, with 7 bases between the two germline ends. Per the germline V gene, CDR1 is ENHRY and CDR2 is SYGVKD. The CDR3 is made up of 13 amino acids. CDR3 bases: TGTGCCATCTCGGCAGCTGGGGCCAACGTCCTGACTTTC. Its protein product is CAISAAGANVLTF.

This sequence joins TRBV28 and TRBJ2-5; 7 bases are shared with TRBD1. The J segment lost 2 bases and the V segment lost 8 bases, leaving 8 bases of the junction unmatched. The CDR3 runs to 14 residues. Germline CDR1 and CDR2: MDHEN and SYDVKM. CDR3 sequence reads: CASHVGGVQETQYF. The DNA for the CDR3 is TGTGCCAGCCATGTAGGGGGCGTTCAAGAGACCCAGTACTTC. The whole variable domain, remainder taken from reference TRBV28 and TRBJ2-5, is DVKVTQSSRYLVKRTGEKVFLECVQDMDHENMFWYRQDPGLGLRLIYFSYDVKMKEKGDIPEGYSVSREKKERFSLILESASTNQTSMYLCASHVGGVQETQYFGPGTRLLVL.

The chain links TRBV15 to TRBJ2-3; D gene ambiguous. Trimming pared 1 base from V and 0 bases from J, leaving 14 bases between. CDR1 LNHNV and CDR2 YYDKDF come from the germline V gene (reference sequence). This CDR3 comprises 17 residues. This CDR3 reads CATSRVMGGLSTDTQYF. CDR3 DNA sequence: TGTGCCACCAGCAGAGTTATGGGTGGCCTAAGCACAGATACGCAGTATTTT.

In its sample, this clone was seen a few times. CDR3 bases: TGTGCCAGCACGGGGATACAAGAGACCCAGTACTTC. It encodes CASTGIQETQYF. The chain joins TRBV6-1 to TRBJ2-5; possibly TRBD2 for D (5 bases). Trimming cost V 7 bases and J 2 bases, with 8 bases left between them. From germline, CDR1 is MNHNS and CDR2 SASEGT. This CDR3 spans 12 amino acids.

For the CDR3, the DNA is TGCGCCAGCAGCTTGGCTAACCTGGCCAACGTCCTGACTTTC. Protein sequence: CASSLANLANVLTF. The rearrangement uses TRBV5-1 and TRBJ2-6; D gene unclear. The CDR3 is 14 residues long. Germline CDR1 SGHRS, CDR2 YFSETQ. Trimming removed 0 bases from V and 6 bases from J, with 7 bases in between.

This clone has just a few counts. The chain uses TRBV11-3 and TRBJ2-3; 8 nucleotides align to TRBD2. The V gene's germline CDR1 is SGHNT and CDR2 YENEEA. The CDR3 sequence is 14 residues long. The V segment lost 3 bases and the J segment 2 bases; nucleotides outside the gene matches: 1. DNA for the CDR3: TGTGCCAGCAGCTTTAGCGGGGCCACAGATACGCAGTATTTT. Translation gives CASSFSGATDTQYF.

This chain uses TRBV20-1 with TRBJ1-1, with D unresolved. The germline V and J ends were trimmed by 1 base and 10 bases, with 10 bases remaining between them. This CDR3 contains 11 residues. Germline V gene lookup returns CDR1 DFQATT and CDR2 SNEGSKA (reference sequence). CDR3 region: CSARGHQLAFF. DNA for the CDR3: TGCAGTGCTAGAGGCCACCAGCTAGCTTTCTTT.